A single T cell receptor beta chain is shown here with its context. This clone's antigen is unknown. Base-call qualities are not available, and no considerably larger clone is one nucleotide away. The data stem from a study of lymphopenia after photon versus proton radiotherapy (dated by TCRdb to between 2017 and 2020). As for the study more broadly: Photon and proton radiation therapy were compared by the study for their immunological effects in patients with gastrointestinal tumors who developed high-grade lymphopenia. A cohort of around 21 patients with gastrointestinal tumors who received either photon or proton therapy and subsequently developed lymphopenia was included. The goal of the study was to characterize the differences between the two radiation modalities in how they affect the immune system.

Paper-wide results and their limitations: The survival association was examined only in patients who died, and the authors described better survival with proton therapy as a possibility, not as a demonstrated result. Proton-treated patients stayed relatively stable during treatment, while photon-treated patients lost naive T cells and TCR diversity and gained effector/memory populations. Across the cohort, a larger post-nadir drop in TCR diversity was inversely correlated with overall survival time among patients who died. After the lymphocyte count nadir, photon-treated repertoires showed oligoclonal expansion, especially of CD8+ Temra cells, which drove the drop in diversity.

V is trimmed back by 5 bases and J by 2 bases, and the junction contains 3 bases that no gene match accounts for. From cysteine to phenylalanine, the CDR3 is 14 amino acids long. The only DNA kept is the CDR3, 42 bases in frame from the first base. CDR1 and CDR2, per the germline V gene, are SGHTA and FQGNSA. The library relied on the immunoSEQ multiplex PCR assay. Alongside multiparametric flow cytometry, deep sequencing of rearranged TCR beta loci was used to profile the T cell repertoires. The table was pulled from immuneACCESS by TCRdb, which kept in-frame rearrangements only. Such tables lose some clones; where checked, under half of the loss comes from unresolved V genes, and the rest has no known cause. The sample contains approximately 80,000 clones, around 88% of them found a single time. Around 1.4% of the sample is in the top ten clones.

The TCR comes from a man aged 55 to 69 with pancreatic cancer. The sequencing here drew on peripheral blood, taken from a patient treated with proton-based radiotherapy. The sequence links TRBV7-2 to TRBJ2-7, with 10 bases matching TRBD2. CDR3 reads: CASSPSGSPYEQYF. The nucleotide sequence reads TGTGCCAGCAGCCCTAGCGGGAGCCCCTACGAGCAGTACTTC.